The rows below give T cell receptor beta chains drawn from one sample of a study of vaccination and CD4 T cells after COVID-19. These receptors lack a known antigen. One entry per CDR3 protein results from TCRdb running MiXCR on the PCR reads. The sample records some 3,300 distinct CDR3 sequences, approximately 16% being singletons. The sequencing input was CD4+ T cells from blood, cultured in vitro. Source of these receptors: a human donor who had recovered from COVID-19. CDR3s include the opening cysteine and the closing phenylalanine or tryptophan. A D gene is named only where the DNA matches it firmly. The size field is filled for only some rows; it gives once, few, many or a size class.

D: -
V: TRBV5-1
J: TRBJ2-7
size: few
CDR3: CASKGEYEQYF
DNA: TGCGCCAGCAAAGGGGAGTACGAGCAGTACTTC

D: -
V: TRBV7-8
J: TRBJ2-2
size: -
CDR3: CASRVTNTGELFF
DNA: TGTGCCAGCAGAGTGACGAACACCGGGGAGCTGTTTTTT

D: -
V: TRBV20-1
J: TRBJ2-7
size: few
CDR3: CSAQHRDYEQYF
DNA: TGCAGTGCCCAGCACAGGGACTACGAGCAGTACTTC

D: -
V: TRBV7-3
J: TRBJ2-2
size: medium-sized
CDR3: CASSLTNTGELFF
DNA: TGTGCCAGCAGCTTAACGAACACCGGGGAGCTGTTTTTT

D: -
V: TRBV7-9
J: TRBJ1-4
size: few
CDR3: CASSPRGSNEKLFF
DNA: TGTGCCAGCAGCCCCCGGGGGTCCAATGAAAAACTGTTTTTT

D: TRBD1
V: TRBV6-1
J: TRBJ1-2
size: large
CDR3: CASRSTGANGYTF
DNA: TGTGCCAGCAGAAGCACAGGGGCCAATGGCTACACCTTC

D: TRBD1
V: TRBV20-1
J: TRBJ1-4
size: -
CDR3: CSASSETGDEKLFF
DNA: TGCAGTGCTAGTTCTGAGACAGGGGATGAAAAACTGTTTTTT

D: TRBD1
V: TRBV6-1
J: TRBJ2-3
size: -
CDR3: CASSRTGMAIMDTQYF
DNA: TGTGCCAGCAGCCGGACAGGGATGGCAATCATGGATACGCAGTATTTT

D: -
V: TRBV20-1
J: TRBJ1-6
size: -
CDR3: CSVTPLGNSYNSPLHF
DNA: TGCAGTGTTACCCCACTGGGGAATTCCTATAATTCACCCCTCCACTTT

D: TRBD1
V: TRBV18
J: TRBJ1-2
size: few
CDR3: CASSPQQGVTYGYTF
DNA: TGTGCCAGCTCACCACAACAGGGGGTAACCTATGGCTACACCTTC

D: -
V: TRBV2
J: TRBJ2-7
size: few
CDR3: CASGLVEEQYF
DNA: TGTGCCAGCGGGTTAGTGGAGGAGCAGTACTTC

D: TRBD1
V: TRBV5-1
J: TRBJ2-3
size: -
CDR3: CASSLGITGGFADTQYF
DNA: TGCGCCAGCAGCTTGGGGATCACAGGGGGGTTCGCAGATACGCAGTATTTT

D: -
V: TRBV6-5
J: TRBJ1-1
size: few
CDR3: CASSYSEMNTEAFF
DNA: TGTGCCAGCAGTTACAGTGAAATGAACACTGAAGCTTTCTTT

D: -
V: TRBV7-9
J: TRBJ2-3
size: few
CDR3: CASSLSTTLAGFTDTQYF
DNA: TGTGCCAGCAGCTTATCGACAACCCTGGCAGGGTTCACAGATACGCAGTATTTT

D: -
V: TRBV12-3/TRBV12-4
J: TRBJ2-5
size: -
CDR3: CASSLILETQYF
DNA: TGTGCCAGCAGTCTAATACTCGAGACCCAGTACTTC

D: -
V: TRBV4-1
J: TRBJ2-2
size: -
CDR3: CASSQLSITTGELFF
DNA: TGCGCCAGCAGCCAACTGTCCATAACTACCGGGGAGCTGTTTTTT

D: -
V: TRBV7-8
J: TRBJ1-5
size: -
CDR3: CASSLALDRYQPQHF
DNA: TGTGCCAGCAGCTTAGCCTTGGACAGATATCAGCCCCAGCATTTT

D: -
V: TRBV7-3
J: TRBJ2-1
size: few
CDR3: CASSLDGGPYNEQFF
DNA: TGTGCCAGCAGCTTAGATGGGGGGCCGTACAATGAGCAGTTCTTC

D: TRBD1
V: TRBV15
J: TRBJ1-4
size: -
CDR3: CATSRGQGAGATNEKLFF
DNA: TGTGCCACCAGCAGGGGACAGGGGGCAGGGGCAACTAATGAAAAACTGTTTTTT

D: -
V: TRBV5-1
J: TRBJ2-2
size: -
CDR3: CASSRGDTGELFF
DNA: TGCGCCAGCAGCAGGGGGGACACCGGGGAGCTGTTTTTT

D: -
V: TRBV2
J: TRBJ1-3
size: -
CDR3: CASSEALVGNTIYF
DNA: TGTGCCAGCAGTGAAGCGCTTGTCGGAAACACCATATATTTT

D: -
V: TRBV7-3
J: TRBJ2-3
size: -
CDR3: CASSLGATDTQYF
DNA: TGTGCCAGCAGCTTAGGAGCCACAGATACGCAGTATTTT

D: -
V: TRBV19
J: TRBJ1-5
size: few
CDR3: CASSIISAGNQPQHF
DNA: TGTGCCAGTAGTATTATCTCCGCGGGCAATCAGCCCCAGCATTTT

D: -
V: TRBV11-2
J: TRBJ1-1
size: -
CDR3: CASSFGPKSGTEAFF
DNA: TGTGCCAGCAGCTTTGGGCCCAAATCGGGGACTGAAGCTTTCTTT

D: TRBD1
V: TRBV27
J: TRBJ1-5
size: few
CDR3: CASRSTGGANQPQHF
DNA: TGTGCCAGCAGATCGACAGGGGGCGCGAATCAGCCCCAGCATTTT

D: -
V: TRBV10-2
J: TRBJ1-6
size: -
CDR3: CASSESPANNSPLHF
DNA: TGCGCCAGCAGTGAGTCACCAGCTAACAATTCACCCCTCCACTTT

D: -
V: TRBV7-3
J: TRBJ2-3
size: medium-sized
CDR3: CASSPGAQSSTDTQYF
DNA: TGTGCCAGCAGTCCCGGGGCCCAAAGTAGCACAGATACGCAGTATTTT